These 29 T cell receptor beta chains share one sample of origin, sequenced in a study of control samples from healthy donors and cancer patients. Assay used: immunoSEQ multiplex PCR; TCRdb lists only in-frame clones, some missing. The data hold about 250,000 clones, with roughly 80% observed a single time. Sequencing used PBMCs. The receptor source for this set is a woman in her fifties or sixties with lung cancer.

The rearrangement links TRBV24-1 to TRBJ2-5; D is perhaps TRBD1 or TRBD2 (6 bases each). Trimming removed 3 bases at V and 0 bases at J, with 10 bases between. The CDR3 is 15 residues long. Per germline, CDR1 KGHDR and CDR2 SFDVKD. The CDR3 DNA reads TGTGCCACCAGTGATCAAGGGGGGTACCAAGAGACCCAGTACTTC. Its translation: CATSDQGGYQETQYF.

The chain is built from TRBV19 and TRBJ1-4; the D is unclear. The germline CDR1 and CDR2 sequences are LNHDA and SQIVND (reference sequence). Between the trimmed V and J ends, which lost 7 bases and 7 bases, there was a span of 19 bases. This CDR3 has 15 residues. The CDR3 sequence is CASTGNWGIGEKLFF. CDR3 bases: TGTGCCAGTACCGGCAACTGGGGAATCGGTGAAAAACTGTTTTTT.

This clone was found once. This chain joins TRBV6-5 and TRBJ2-3; D is unresolved. V was cut by 0 bases and J by 6 bases, with 10 bases left in between. The CDR3 is 14 residues long. Germline V gene lookup returns CDR1 MNHEY and CDR2 SVGAGI. The CDR3 bases are TGTGCCAGCAGTTACTCTAGTATGGCGGATACGCAGTATTTT. This gives the protein CASSYSSMADTQYF.

V gene TRBV9 combines with J gene TRBJ2-1, with D perhaps TRBD2 (6 bases). This CDR3 has 13 amino acids. V was clipped by 4 bases and J by 13 bases, with 18 bases between them. From germline, CDR1 is SGDLS and CDR2 YYNGEE. CDR3 bases: TGTGCCAGCAGCCCCCGGCGGGGATTAGGACAGTTCTTC. It is translated as CASSPRRGLGQFF. The full variable domain, in which reference TRBV9 and TRBJ2-1 provide the parts outside the CDR3, is DSGVTQTPKHLITATGQRVTLRCSPRSGDLSVYWYQQSLDQGLQFLIQYYNGEERAKGNILERFSAQQFPDLHSELNLSSLELGDSALYFCASSPRRGLGQFFGPGTRLTVL.

V gene TRBV11-2 combines with J gene TRBJ2-7, with D tentatively TRBD2 (5 bases). Germline assignment: CDR1 SGHAT and CDR2 FQNNGV. Trimming left V 3 bases short and J 3 bases short, with 12 bases between. The CDR3 sequence is 14 residues long. The CDR3 region is CASSLGGQIYEQYF. For the CDR3, the DNA is TGTGCCAGCAGCTTGGGCGGGCAGATCTACGAGCAGTACTTC.

This clone was picked up one time. J is TRBJ1-2 and V is TRBV7-9; a weak D match, TRBD1 (6 bases). V was shortened by 1 base and J by 2 bases, with 8 bases between the two germline ends. The CDR3 contains 14 residues. Germline assignment: CDR1 SEHNR and CDR2 FQNEAQ (reference sequence). CDR3 in amino acids: CASSLVGGNYGYTF. The CDR3 DNA reads as TGTGCCAGCAGCTTAGTAGGGGGAAACTATGGCTACACCTTC.

The chain uses TRBV3-1 (or the pseudogene TRBV3-2) and TRBJ2-1; D might be TRBD2 (6 bases). Germline lookup yields CDR1 LGHDT and CDR2 YNNKEL (reference sequence). This CDR3 has 13 amino acids. V was trimmed by 7 bases and J by 1 base, leaving 8 bases between them. CDR3 residues: CASIGGSYNEQFF. In DNA, the CDR3 is TGTGCCAGCATCGGGGGATCCTACAATGAGCAGTTCTTC.

This clone was detected only once. The chain couples TRBV18 to TRBJ1-1, with a tentative D call TRBD1 (6 bases). The CDR3 is 16 residues long. V dropped 0 bases and J dropped 3 bases, with 14 bases sitting between them. Germline V gives CDR1 KGHSH, CDR2 LQKENI. The CDR3 spells CASSPPRGRPYTEAFF. The CDR3 coding sequence is TGTGCCAGCTCACCACCGCGGGGGCGCCCGTACACTGAAGCTTTCTTT.

The chain combines TRBV2 with TRBJ1-1; no firm D call. V gave up 4 bases and J gave up 6 bases, with 12 bases separating them. Germline CDR1 and CDR2: SNHLY and FYNNEI. This CDR3 has 13 residues. CDR3 protein: CASSAGEVAEAFF. The CDR3 DNA reads as TGTGCCAGCAGTGCAGGTGAGGTGGCTGAAGCTTTCTTT.

This rearrangement joins TRBV6-5 to TRBJ2-4, with 7 bases identical to TRBD1. V gave up 4 bases and J gave up 5 bases; unmatched junction bases: 8. This CDR3 is 15 amino acids long. Germline V lookup: CDR1 MNHEY, CDR2 SVGAGI. The CDR3 sequence: CASSSTRDSQNIQYF. CDR3 bases: TGTGCCAGCAGTTCAACCCGGGACAGCCAAAACATTCAGTACTTC.

There are a few counts of this clone. The rearrangement links TRBV10-2 to TRBJ2-1; the D is unclear. The CDR3 is made up of 11 amino acids. Looked up from germline, CDR1 is WSHSY and CDR2 is SAAADI. Trimming pared 5 bases from V and 6 bases from J, leaving 5 bases between. The CDR3 coding sequence is TGCGCCAGCAGTACCGTCAATGAGCAGTTCTTC. As protein: CASSTVNEQFF.

The chain couples TRBV5-1 to TRBJ2-2, with D maybe TRBD1 (6 bases). V gave up 3 bases and J gave up 2 bases, with 11 bases separating them. CDR3 length: 15 residues. CDR1 is SGHRS and CDR2 is YFSETQ in the germline V gene. The CDR3 region is CASSWTATNTGELFF. The CDR3, as DNA: TGCGCCAGCAGCTGGACAGCCACCAACACCGGGGAGCTGTTTTTT.

The rearrangement uses TRBV3-1 (or the pseudogene TRBV3-2) and TRBJ1-6; D may be TRBD1 (6 bases). The CDR3 covers 15 residues. The germline CDR1 and CDR2 sequences are LGHDT and YNNKEL (reference sequence). V dropped 4 bases and J dropped 8 bases, with 15 bases sitting between them. DNA for the CDR3: TGTGCCAGCAGCCCAGCGGGGGGCGCAGATTCACCCCTCCACTTT. This translates into CASSPAGGADSPLHF.

The V gene is TRBV7-9, the J gene TRBJ1-6; TRBD1 is a possible D gene (6 bases). The V and J ends lost 5 bases and 9 bases respectively, with 20 bases between them. This CDR3 is 16 amino acids long. Germline assignment: CDR1 SEHNR and CDR2 FQNEAQ (reference sequence). The CDR3 loop reads CASSEGGRTPFSPLHF. The CDR3 DNA sequence: TGTGCCAGCAGCGAGGGGGGTAGGACACCGTTTTCACCCCTCCACTTT.

This chain uses TRBV5-1 with TRBJ2-3, with 8 nucleotides matching TRBD2. The CDR3 consists of 15 residues. Germline CDR1 and CDR2: SGHRS and YFSETQ. The ends lost 4 bases at V and 5 bases at J; junction bases unmatched: 9. In DNA form, the CDR3 reads TGCGCCAGCAGCCCCCAGACTAGCGCGGGAGATACGCAGTATTTT. It codes for CASSPQTSAGDTQYF.

The rearrangement links TRBV5-1 to TRBJ2-3, with D possibly TRBD1 on 7 matching bases. V was cut by 1 base and J by 4 bases, with 13 bases left in between. The CDR3 loop spans 15 amino acids. From germline, CDR1 is SGHRS and CDR2 YFSETQ. CDR3 amino acids: CASSLQEGTADTQYF. In DNA form, the CDR3 reads TGCGCCAGCAGCTTGCAGGAGGGGACAGCAGATACGCAGTATTTT.

The V and J genes are TRBV2 and TRBJ2-5; 7 nucleotides line up with TRBD1. CDR3 size: 13 residues. Per the germline V gene, CDR1 is SNHLY and CDR2 is FYNNEI. Trimming at V came to 5 bases and at J to 7 bases, leaving 7 bases not matched to a gene. CDR3 sequence: CASSSWDSGTQYF. DNA for the CDR3: TGTGCCAGCAGTTCTTGGGACAGTGGGACCCAGTACTTC. Filled out from reference TRBV2 and TRBJ2-5, the complete variable domain reads EPEVTQTPSHQVTQMGQEVILRCVPISNHLYFYWYRQILGQKVEFLVSFYNNEISEKSEIFDDQFSVERPDGSNFTLKIRSTKLEDSAMYFCASSSWDSGTQYFGPGTRLLVL.

J is TRBJ1-4 and V is TRBV2; 10 bases are shared with TRBD1. This CDR3 contains 18 residues. In germline, CDR1 is SNHLY, CDR2 FYNNEI. V lost 2 bases, J lost 7 bases, and 13 bases stayed unmatched. CDR3 nucleotides: TGTGCCAGCAGTGAAACCCTGTTCCCGGGACAGGGGACTGAAAAACTGTTTTTT. This gives the protein CASSETLFPGQGTEKLFF.

V is TRBV6-2 or TRBV6-3 and J is TRBJ1-1; D may be TRBD1 (5 bases). Trimming pared 5 bases from V and 8 bases from J, leaving 12 bases between. CDR3 length: 12 amino acids. CDR1 MNHEY and CDR2 SVGEGT come from the germline V gene. Written as DNA, the CDR3 is TGTGCCAGCAGTCGGGACGGTGGGGAAGCTTTCTTT. It is translated as CASSRDGGEAFF.

The V and J genes are TRBV19 and TRBJ1-5; TRBD1 might be the D (5 bases). Trimming shortened V by 3 bases and J by 7 bases, and 13 bases separated the two germline ends. In germline, CDR1 is LNHDA, CDR2 SQIVND (reference sequence). This CDR3 contains 14 residues. CDR3 region: CASSMREPGQPQHF. As DNA, the CDR3 is TGTGCCAGTAGTATGCGTGAGCCAGGGCAGCCCCAGCATTTT.

This clone appeared a few times. J is TRBJ2-1 and V is TRBV28; 9 positions match TRBD1. With 7 bases clipped from V and 4 bases from J, the junction kept 11 bases outside the gene matches. Germline assignment: CDR1 MDHEN and CDR2 SYDVKM. The CDR3 length is 16 residues. CDR3 loop: CASTSEGTGFYNEQFF. The CDR3 DNA reads TGTGCCAGCACCAGCGAAGGGACAGGGTTTTACAATGAGCAGTTCTTC. The full variable domain, its missing parts supplied by reference TRBV28 and TRBJ2-1, is DVKVTQSSRYLVKRTGEKVFLECVQDMDHENMFWYRQDPGLGLRLIYFSYDVKMKEKGDIPEGYSVSREKKERFSLILESASTNQTSMYLCASTSEGTGFYNEQFFGPGTRLTVL.

The chain has TRBV5-8 and TRBJ2-1; D gene uncertain. Trimming pared 2 bases from V and 0 bases from J, leaving 6 bases between. Germline V gene data show CDR1 as SGHTS and CDR2 as YDEGEE. This CDR3 region has 14 residues. DNA of the CDR3: TGTGCCAGCAGCTTTCACGGCTCCTACAATGAGCAGTTCTTC. This encodes CASSFHGSYNEQFF.

The count of this clone is one. Here the CDR3 reads CASSPPGQGLNTEAFF. The CDR3 nucleotides are TGTGCCAGCAGCCCACCGGGACAGGGGCTGAACACTGAAGCTTTCTTT. The chain has TRBV5-4 and TRBJ1-1; 10 bases agree with TRBD1. After removal of 4 bases from V and 0 bases from J, the junction contained 6 bases not matched to a gene. The length of the CDR3 is 16 residues. Germline lookup yields CDR1 SGHNT and CDR2 YYREEE (reference sequence). Combining the CDR3 with reference TRBV5-4 and TRBJ1-1 gives the whole variable domain ETGVTQSPTHLIKTRGQQVTLRCSSQSGHNTVSWYQQALGQGPQFIFQYYREEENGRGNFPPRFSGLQFPNYSSELNVNALELDDSALYLCASSPPGQGLNTEAFFGQGTRLTVV.

In its sample, this clone was seen a few times. The chain couples TRBV2 to TRBJ2-5; maybe TRBD1 (7 bases). The germline V and J ends were trimmed by 6 bases and 4 bases, with 15 bases remaining between them. Germline V gene lookup returns CDR1 SNHLY and CDR2 FYNNEI. This CDR3 is 14 amino acids long. The CDR3 region is CASRPRQGGETQYF. CDR3 sequence (DNA): TGTGCCAGCAGACCAAGACAGGGAGGAGAGACCCAGTACTTC.

The rearrangement uses TRBV11-2 and TRBJ2-1; the match to TRBD2 covers 11 bases. The CDR3 sequence is 16 residues long. With 2 bases clipped from V and 4 bases from J, the junction kept 4 bases outside the gene matches. Germline V gene sequence: CDR1 SGHAT, CDR2 FQNNGV. For the CDR3, the DNA is TGTGCCAGCAGCTTAACCCGACTAGCGGGGTACAATGAGCAGTTCTTC. Translated, it gives CASSLTRLAGYNEQFF.

This chain uses TRBV6-6 with TRBJ2-5, with TRBD2 identical over 16 bases. The CDR3 sequence is 19 residues long. Trimming removed 5 bases from V and 5 bases from J; junction bases left unmatched: 14. The germline V gene has CDR1 MNHNY and CDR2 SVGAGI (reference sequence). The CDR3 sequence is CASSPTPGLAGGPRETQYF. CDR3 bases: TGTGCCAGCAGTCCCACACCGGGACTAGCGGGAGGGCCGCGGGAGACCCAGTACTTC.

The genes are TRBV5-1 and TRBJ2-3; TRBD2 aligns across 9 bases. In germline, CDR1 is SGHRS, CDR2 YFSETQ. The CDR3 sequence is 17 residues long. The trim removed 0 bases at V and 2 bases at J, leaving 7 bases unmatched. The CDR3 DNA is TGCGCCAGCAGCTTGGTGTCTAGCGGGACTTTCACAGATACGCAGTATTTT. It yields the protein CASSLVSSGTFTDTQYF.

The chain recombines TRBV19 with TRBJ2-7; TRBD1 aligns across 7 bases. CDR3 size: 16 residues. Germline V gene lookup returns CDR1 LNHDA and CDR2 SQIVND (reference sequence). With 5 bases clipped from V and 3 bases from J, the junction kept 13 bases outside the gene matches. The CDR3 sequence is CASSPRPPTGVYEQYF. The CDR3 DNA reads TGTGCCAGTAGTCCTCGTCCTCCCACAGGGGTCTACGAGCAGTACTTC.

The rearrangement joins TRBV5-5 to TRBJ1-6, with unresolved D. Trimming shortened V by 2 bases and J by 9 bases, and 18 bases separated the two germline ends. The CDR3 sequence is 16 residues long. Germline V CDR1 and CDR2: SGHKS, YYEKEE (reference sequence). The CDR3 loop is CASSFFQESSGSPLHF. The CDR3, as DNA: TGTGCCAGCAGCTTTTTTCAGGAGTCATCGGGTTCACCCCTCCACTTT.